This record covers a single T cell receptor beta chain. This specimen comes from a study of OX40 agonist ivuxolimab in advanced cancers. Here immunoSEQ multiplex PCR was the method, and the copy in TCRdb shows in-frame clones only, minus some. The sample yields around 31,000 clones, about nine tenths seen once. There are 15 residues in the CDR3. J lost 3 bases, V lost 3 bases, and 5 bases had no gene match. CDR1 MNHEY and CDR2 SMNVEV come from the germline V gene (reference sequence). This clonotype was sampled from an adult with an advanced solid tumor such as melanoma, head and neck, liver or kidney cancer. The chain links TRBV27 to TRBJ2-7; 10 nucleotides line up with TRBD1. The sequenced sample was CD4+ or CD8+ T cells sorted from blood, obtained in a trial of the OX40 agonist ivuxolimab. In DNA, the CDR3 is TGTGCCAGCAGTTTTTCCGGGACAGGGGTCTACGAGCAGTACTTC. It codes for CASSFSGTGVYEQYF.